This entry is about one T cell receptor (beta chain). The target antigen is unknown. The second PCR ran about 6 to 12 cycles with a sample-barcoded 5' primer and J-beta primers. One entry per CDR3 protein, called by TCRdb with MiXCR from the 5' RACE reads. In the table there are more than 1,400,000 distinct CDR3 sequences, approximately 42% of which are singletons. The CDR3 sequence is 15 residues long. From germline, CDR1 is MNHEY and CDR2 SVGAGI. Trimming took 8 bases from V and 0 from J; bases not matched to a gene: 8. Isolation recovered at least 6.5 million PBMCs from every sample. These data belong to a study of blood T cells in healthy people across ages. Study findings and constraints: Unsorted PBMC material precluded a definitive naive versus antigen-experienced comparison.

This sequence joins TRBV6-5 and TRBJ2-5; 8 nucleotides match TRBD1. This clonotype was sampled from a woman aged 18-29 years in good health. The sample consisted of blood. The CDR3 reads CASVPGQAYQETQYF. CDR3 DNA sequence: TGTGCCAGCGTCCCGGGACAGGCGTACCAAGAGACCCAGTACTTC.